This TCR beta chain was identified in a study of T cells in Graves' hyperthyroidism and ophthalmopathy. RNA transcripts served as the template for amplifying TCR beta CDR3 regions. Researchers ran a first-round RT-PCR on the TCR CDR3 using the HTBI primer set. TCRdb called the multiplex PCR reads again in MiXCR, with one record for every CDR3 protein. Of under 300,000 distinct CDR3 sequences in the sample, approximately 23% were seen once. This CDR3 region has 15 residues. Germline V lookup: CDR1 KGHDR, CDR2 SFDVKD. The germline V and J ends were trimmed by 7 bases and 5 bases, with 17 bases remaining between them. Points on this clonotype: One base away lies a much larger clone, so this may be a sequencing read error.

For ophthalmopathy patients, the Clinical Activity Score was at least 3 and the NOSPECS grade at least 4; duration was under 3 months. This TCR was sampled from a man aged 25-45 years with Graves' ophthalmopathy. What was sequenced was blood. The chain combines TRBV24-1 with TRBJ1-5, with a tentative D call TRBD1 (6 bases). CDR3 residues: CATREGEGADQPQHF. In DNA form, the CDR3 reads TGTGCCACCAGGGAGGGGGAAGGGGCCGATCAGCCCCAGCATTTT.